A selection of T cell receptor beta chains follows, all from one sample in a study of graft-versus-host responses after intestinal transplantation. Which antigens these TCRs recognize remains unknown. Data came from immunoSEQ multiplex PCR; TCRdb stores just in-frame clones and leaves some out. The sample lists 130,000 or so clones; around 90% were seen once. The sample here was unstimulated CD4+ T cells sorted from spleen or lymph node cells, taken before intestinal transplant. The receptor set was obtained from a human donor who received an intestinal transplant. Both conserved end residues are part of each CDR3. D genes are given only for firm matches. The size of a clone is reported for some rows only, either as once, few or many, or as a class for expanded clones.

size	D	V	J	CDR3	DNA
.	TRBD2	TRBV18	TRBJ2-1	CASSPRLKTSGSRSDEQFF	TGTGCCAGCTCACCAAGATTAAAGACTAGCGGGAGTAGGAGCGATGAGCAGTTCTTC
.	TRBD1	TRBV5-5	TRBJ1-1	CASSFHRGNTEAFF	TGTGCCAGCAGCTTCCACAGGGGGAACACTGAAGCTTTCTTT
.	.	TRBV9	TRBJ1-1	CASSRHQPMNTEAFF	TGTGCCAGCAGCCGGCACCAACCGATGAACACTGAAGCTTTCTTT
.	TRBD1	TRBV27	TRBJ1-2	CASRTGGNYGYTF	TGTGCCAGCAGGACAGGGGGCAACTATGGCTACACCTTC
.	.	TRBV5-1	TRBJ1-4	CASSFQTTNEKLFF	TGCGCCAGCAGCTTCCAGACAACTAATGAAAAACTGTTTTTT
.	.	TRBV19	TRBJ2-7	CASKFTGNSEQYF	TGTGCCAGTAAGTTCACAGGGAATTCCGAGCAGTACTTC
once	.	TRBV25-1	TRBJ1-4	CASGDTGTREKLFF	TGTGCCAGCGGGGACACAGGGACGCGGGAAAAACTGTTTTTT
.	TRBD2	TRBV7-9	TRBJ2-7	CASSLQGLAGDEQYF	TGTGCCAGCAGCTTGCAAGGACTAGCGGGAGACGAGCAGTACTTC
few	.	TRBV11-2	TRBJ2-1	CASLNDLSYNEQFF	TGTGCCAGCCTGAACGACCTTTCCTACAATGAGCAGTTCTTC
.	TRBD1	TRBV13	TRBJ2-1	CVSSSRDRGNEQFF	TGTGTCAGCAGCTCCCGGGACAGGGGGAATGAGCAGTTCTTC
.	.	TRBV30	TRBJ1-5	CAFGGGPNQPQHF	TGTGCCTTCGGGGGGGGGCCCAATCAGCCCCAGCATTTT
.	.	TRBV25-1	TRBJ1-2	CASSEWGENYGYTF	TGTGCCAGCAGTGAATGGGGGGAGAACTATGGCTACACCTTC
.	TRBD2	TRBV7-2	TRBJ2-7	CASSFSGTPAGEQYF	TGTGCCAGCAGCTTTAGCGGGACTCCGGCAGGGGAGCAGTACTTC
.	.	TRBV7-9	TRBJ2-5	CASSYKETQYF	TGTGCCAGCAGTTATAAGGAGACCCAGTACTTC
.	TRBD1	TRBV11-2	TRBJ2-5	CASSLQGETQYF	TGTGCCAGCAGCCTACAGGGGGAGACCCAGTACTTC
.	TRBD2	TRBV7-2	TRBJ2-1	CASSLAGLGGNEQFF	TGTGCCAGCAGCTTAGCGGGACTAGGTGGCAATGAGCAGTTCTTC
.	.	TRBV5-4	TRBJ2-5	CASSFRGAETQYF	TGTGCCAGCAGCTTTCGAGGGGCGGAGACCCAGTACTTC
.	TRBD2	TRBV7-8	TRBJ2-5	CASSSGLAGETQYF	TGTGCCAGCAGCTCGGGACTAGCGGGAGAGACCCAGTACTTC
.	.	TRBV6-5	TRBJ2-5	CASSFDRRVGQTQYF	TGTGCCAGCAGTTTCGACAGGCGGGTTGGTCAGACCCAGTACTTC
.	.	TRBV7-8	TRBJ2-2	CASSLMPTTGELFF	TGTGCCAGCAGCTTAATGCCAACCACCGGGGAGCTGTTTTTT
once	.	TRBV10-3	TRBJ2-5	CAISLGERETQYF	TGTGCCATCAGCTTGGGGGAGAGAGAGACCCAGTACTTC
few	.	TRBV5-1	TRBJ2-5	CASSFQETQYF	TGCGCCAGCAGCTTCCAAGAGACCCAGTACTTC
.	.	TRBV2	TRBJ2-3	CASSREITDTQYF	TGTGCCAGCAGTCGGGAGATCACAGATACGCAGTATTTT
.	.	TRBV5-8	TRBJ2-7	CASSLKQIGYEQYF	TGTGCCAGCAGCCTCAAGCAGATTGGCTACGAGCAGTACTTC
.	.	TRBV19	TRBJ1-1	CATSLGGTEAFF	TGTGCCACAAGTTTAGGGGGCACTGAAGCTTTCTTT
.	TRBD1	TRBV6-4	TRBJ1-5	CASSVGRGSWPQHF	TGTGCCAGCAGTGTTGGCAGGGGGTCCTGGCCCCAGCATTTT
.	.	TRBV6-5	TRBJ1-5	CASSPDTDRGQPQHF	TGTGCCAGCAGTCCGGACACCGATCGGGGTCAGCCCCAGCATTTT
once	TRBD1	TRBV30	TRBJ1-4	CAWTLPGQGREKLFF	TGTGCCTGGACCCTTCCGGGACAGGGGAGAGAAAAACTGTTTTTT
.	TRBD1	TRBV18	TRBJ2-3	CASSGQGALLDTQYF	TGTGCCAGCTCCGGGCAGGGGGCGCTTTTAGATACGCAGTATTTT
.	.	TRBV28	TRBJ1-5	CASSLEAGAGNQPQHF	TGTGCCAGCAGTTTAGAGGCAGGTGCTGGCAATCAGCCCCAGCATTTT
once	.	TRBV27	TRBJ2-5	CASSLLTGLETQYF	TGTGCCAGCAGTTTACTCACAGGCTTAGAGACCCAGTACTTC
.	.	TRBV18	TRBJ2-7	CASSREGVGYEQYF	TGTGCCAGCTCAAGGGAGGGGGTAGGCTACGAGCAGTACTTC
.	.	TRBV27	TRBJ2-7	CASSLGKRAYEQYF	TGTGCCAGCAGTTTAGGGAAGAGGGCTTACGAGCAGTACTTC
.	TRBD1	TRBV5-4	TRBJ1-2	CASSRTGNYGYTF	TGTGCCAGCAGCCGGACAGGGAACTATGGCTACACCTTC
.	TRBD1	TRBV19	TRBJ2-2	CASSRTGPNTGELFF	TGTGCCAGTAGCAGGACAGGGCCTAACACCGGGGAGCTGTTTTTT
.	TRBD2	TRBV19	TRBJ2-5	CASSTGTSSQETQYF	TGTGCCAGTAGTACCGGGACTAGCAGCCAAGAGACCCAGTACTTC
.	.	TRBV10-3	TRBJ2-7	CAISAGRDLYEQYF	TGTGCCATCAGTGCAGGGCGGGACCTTTACGAGCAGTACTTC
.	TRBD1	TRBV28	TRBJ1-2	CASSPWFSAGGYGYTF	TGTGCCAGCAGTCCCTGGTTTTCGGCAGGGGGCTATGGCTACACCTTC
.	.	TRBV7-2	TRBJ2-7	CASSLPSFPKEQYF	TGTGCCAGCAGCCTCCCGTCTTTCCCTAAGGAGCAGTACTTC
.	.	TRBV7-7	TRBJ2-3	CASSLGVADTDTQYF	TGTGCTAGCAGCTTGGGGGTAGCGGACACAGATACGCAGTATTTT
.	.	TRBV6-6	TRBJ1-4	CASSAGTANEKLFF	TGTGCCAGCAGTGCCGGGACGGCTAATGAAAAACTGTTTTTT
.	.	TRBV9	TRBJ2-3	CASSVALAYRDTQYF	TGTGCCAGCAGCGTAGCACTAGCCTACAGAGATACGCAGTATTTT
.	.	TRBV7-3	TRBJ1-6	CASSSPPGGNSPLHF	TGTGCCAGCAGCTCCCCTCCGGGGGGCAATTCACCCCTCCACTTT
.	.	TRBV19	TRBJ2-6	CASSRGSGANVLTF	TGTGCCAGTAGTAGAGGGTCTGGGGCCAACGTCCTGACTTTC
.	TRBD1	TRBV6-1	TRBJ1-2	CASSRTGVNYGYTF	TGTGCCAGCAGTAGAACAGGGGTGAACTATGGCTACACCTTC
once	TRBD1	TRBV11-2	TRBJ2-4	CASSLGQGVTKNIQYF	TGTGCCAGCAGCTTAGGGCAGGGGGTAACCAAAAACATTCAGTACTTC
.	TRBD1	TRBV9	TRBJ2-3	CATGTGVGPTDTQYF	TGTGCCACCGGTACAGGGGTGGGACCCACAGATACGCAGTATTTT
.	TRBD2	TRBV7-2	TRBJ2-2	CASSSGSGRTRYTGELFF	TGTGCCAGCAGCTCCGGCAGCGGGAGGACACGCTATACCGGGGAGCTGTTTTTT
.	.	TRBV7-9	TRBJ1-1	CASIEMGKVSTEAFF	TGTGCCAGCATTGAAATGGGCAAAGTGAGCACTGAAGCTTTCTTT
.	.	TRBV29-1	TRBJ1-4	CSVGVKGEKLFF	TGCAGCGTTGGGGTGAAGGGTGAAAAACTGTTTTTT
.	.	TRBV20-1	TRBJ2-5	CSASQETQYF	TGCAGTGCCTCACAAGAGACCCAGTACTTC
.	TRBD1	TRBV6-1	TRBJ1-3	CASSAAGGSGNTIYF	TGTGCCAGCAGTGCCGCAGGGGGCTCTGGAAACACCATATATTTT
.	.	TRBV7-9	TRBJ1-2	CASSPRTDSNYGYTF	TGTGCCAGCAGCCCCCGGACGGACTCTAACTATGGCTACACCTTC
.	TRBD2	TRBV5-4	TRBJ2-7	CASSHSGSSYEQYF	TGTGCCAGCAGCCATAGCGGGAGCTCCTACGAGCAGTACTTC
.	TRBD1	TRBV10-3	TRBJ2-1	CAISVGQGDLRKDNEQFF	TGTGCCATCAGTGTGGGACAGGGGGACCTACGTAAGGACAATGAGCAGTTCTTC
.	.	TRBV7-8	TRBJ2-7	CASSLVRSSVYEQYF	TGTGCCAGCAGCTTAGTTAGGTCTAGCGTCTACGAGCAGTACTTC
.	.	TRBV7-7	TRBJ2-2	CASSATRANTGELFF	TGTGCCAGCAGCGCAACCAGGGCGAACACCGGGGAGCTGTTTTTT